The 27 T cell receptor beta chains in this list originate from one sample, sequenced in a study of T cell responses to AZD1222 COVID-19 vaccine. The table came from immunoSEQ multiplex PCR; TCRdb's copy has only in-frame clones and leaves some out. The sample includes 95,000 to 100,000 clones, around 83% of them seen just once. Sample: peripheral blood, taken on day 0 of AZD1222 vaccination. The receptors shown here come from an adult in good health.

The V gene is TRBV13, the J gene TRBJ2-1; 9 bases fit TRBD2. The V gene's germline CDR1 is PRHDT and CDR2 FYEKMQ (reference sequence). There are 17 residues in the CDR3. The V gene end was trimmed by 0 bases and the J gene end by 8 bases; junction bases not matched to a gene: 11. Here the CDR3 reads CASSLGGSGRNLDEQFF. CDR3 DNA sequence: TGTGCCAGCAGCTTAGGGGGTAGCGGGAGAAATTTGGATGAGCAGTTCTTC.

CDR3 nucleotides: TGTGCCAGTAGTCTCAACAGGGGCACTGAAGCTTTCTTT. It is translated as CASSLNRGTEAFF. The gene calls are TRBV19 and TRBJ1-1, with TRBD1 matching over 7 bases. Germline V gene sequence: CDR1 LNHDA, CDR2 SQIVND (reference sequence). The J segment lost 4 bases and the V segment lost 5 bases, leaving 4 bases of the junction unmatched. CDR3 size: 13 residues.

V is TRBV5-4 and J is TRBJ2-3; the match to TRBD2 covers 11 bases. The CDR3 sequence is 15 residues long. Trimming at V came to 5 bases and at J to 2 bases, leaving 4 bases not matched to a gene. In germline, CDR1 is SGHNT, CDR2 YYREEE (reference sequence). The CDR3 nucleotides are TGTGCCAGCAGAGCGGGACTAGCGGCCACAGATACGCAGTATTTT. Its protein product is CASRAGLAATDTQYF.

The J gene is TRBJ2-5, the V gene TRBV7-2, with 9 bases lining up with TRBD2. The CDR3 is 15 residues long. Per the germline V gene, CDR1 is SGHTA and CDR2 is FQGNSA. V dropped 6 bases and J dropped 5; count of bases not matched to a gene: 10. CDR3 DNA sequence: TGTGCCAGCAGTACATGGGCGGGAGGGATTGAGACCCAGTACTTC. Residues: CASSTWAGGIETQYF.

This rearrangement joins TRBV14 to TRBJ2-1, with 8 positions matching TRBD2. The germline gives CDR1 SGHDN, CDR2 FVKESK. With 5 bases clipped from V and 5 bases from J, the junction kept 5 bases outside the gene matches. The CDR3 has 14 amino acids. The CDR3 is CASSITSGHNEQFF. DNA for the CDR3: TGTGCCAGCAGCATCACTAGCGGACACAATGAGCAGTTCTTC.

This chain links TRBV2 with TRBJ2-4; tentatively, D is TRBD1 or TRBD2 (7 bases each). CDR1 SNHLY and CDR2 FYNNEI come from the germline V gene. The CDR3 has 13 residues. Trimming cost V 6 bases and J 7 bases, with 13 bases left between them. The CDR3 region is CASRRQGGNIQYF. In nucleotides, the CDR3 is TGTGCCAGCAGAAGACAGGGAGGGAACATTCAGTACTTC.

The chain couples TRBV20-1 to TRBJ1-2; D is unresolved. The CDR3 consists of 13 residues. The V end was cut by 6 bases, the J end by 4 bases, with 15 bases between. Germline V gives CDR1 DFQATT, CDR2 SNEGSKA (reference sequence). The CDR3 region has the DNA TGCAGTGCAAGTGCAAGCCGTGTCTATGGCTACACCTTC. Its translation is CSASASRVYGYTF.

The DNA of the CDR3 is TGTGCCAGCAGCTCCGGACAGGGGGCACGTACCGGGGAGCTGTTTTTT. Protein: CASSSGQGARTGELFF. The chain employs TRBV28 and TRBJ2-2; 11 bases map to TRBD1. The CDR3 runs to 16 residues. In germline, CDR1 is MDHEN, CDR2 SYDVKM. Trimming at V came to 6 bases and at J to 5 bases, leaving 8 bases not matched to a gene.

This clone was recorded a few times. The genes are TRBV2 and TRBJ1-1; D is undetermined. This CDR3 is 13 amino acids long. CDR1 SNHLY and CDR2 FYNNEI come from the germline V gene. V was trimmed by 4 bases and J by 3 bases, leaving 9 bases between them. The CDR3 sequence: CASSAILDTEAFF. The CDR3 coding sequence is TGTGCCAGCAGTGCCATACTCGACACTGAAGCTTTCTTT.

The rearrangement uses TRBV11-2 and TRBJ2-7; 9 bases align to TRBD1. The trim removed 5 bases at V and 3 bases at J, leaving 11 bases unmatched. Germline-derived CDR1 and CDR2 are SGHAT and FQNNGV. The CDR3 runs 16 residues. CDR3 nucleotides: TGTGCCAGCAGCATAGGGGTGGGACAGGGCCGCTACGAGCAGTACTTC. This gives the protein CASSIGVGQGRYEQYF.

The chain is built from TRBV19 and TRBJ2-7; D is unclear. Germline V CDR1 and CDR2: LNHDA, SQIVND (reference sequence). This CDR3 is 14 amino acids long. Trimming pared 4 bases from V and 2 bases from J, leaving 12 bases between. As DNA, the CDR3 is TGTGCCAGTAGTACGTCCCGGGTACCCTACGAGCAGTACTTC. This codes for CASSTSRVPYEQYF.

The chain is built from TRBV28 and TRBJ2-7, with 14 bases aligning to TRBD2. The CDR3 length is 16 residues. Germline lookup yields CDR1 MDHEN and CDR2 SYDVKM. After removal of 5 bases from V and 4 bases from J, the junction contained 7 bases not matched to a gene. CDR3 in DNA: TGTGCCAGCAGTCGAAGCGGGACTAGCGGGAGATACGAGCAGTACTTC. Its protein is CASSRSGTSGRYEQYF.

The rearrangement joins TRBV5-1 to TRBJ1-1, with D maybe TRBD1 (5 bases). V lost 7 bases to trimming and J lost 1 base, with 14 bases between them. The CDR3 consists of 14 residues. Germline-derived CDR1 and CDR2 are SGHRS and YFSETQ. The CDR3 region is CASQYGGGNTEAFF. The CDR3, as DNA: TGCGCCAGCCAGTATGGGGGTGGGAACACTGAAGCTTTCTTT.

The genes are TRBV18 and TRBJ2-2; D unclear. Per the germline V gene, CDR1 is KGHSH and CDR2 is LQKENI. With 0 bases removed from V and 6 bases from J, the gap between germline ends came to 8 bases. CDR3 length: 14 amino acids. CDR3 loop: CASSPPWVPGELFF. In DNA, the CDR3 is TGTGCCAGCTCACCACCGTGGGTACCCGGGGAGCTGTTTTTT. Supplemented by reference TRBV18 and TRBJ2-2, the full variable domain reads NAGVMQNPRHLVRRRGQEARLRCSPMKGHSHVYWYRQLPEEGLKFMVYLQKENIIDESGMPKERFSAEFPKEGPSILRIQQVVRGDSAAYFCASSPPWVPGELFFGEGSRLTVL.

The chain joins TRBV7-9 to TRBJ1-5; D not resolved. CDR3 size: 13 residues. V gave up 7 bases and J gave up 2 bases, with 9 bases separating them. CDR1 and CDR2 from the germline V gene are SEHNR and FQNEAQ (reference sequence). CDR3 loop: CASTQDGNQPQHF. The DNA for the CDR3 is TGTGCCAGCACCCAGGACGGCAATCAGCCCCAGCATTTT. Full variable domain (outside the CDR3, taken from reference TRBV7-9 and TRBJ1-5): DTGVSQNPRHKITKRGQNVTFRCDPISEHNRLYWYRQTLGQGPEFLTYFQNEAQLEKSRLLSDRFSAERPKGSFSTLEIQRTEQGDSAMYLCASTQDGNQPQHFGDGTRLSIL.

The chain couples TRBV28 to TRBJ1-2, with D hard to call. Trimming removed 5 bases from V and 8 bases from J, with 12 bases in between. This CDR3 has 12 residues. Germline V lookup: CDR1 MDHEN, CDR2 SYDVKM. CDR3 residues: CASSPPQWGYTF. CDR3 nucleotide sequence: TGTGCCAGCAGTCCCCCCCAGTGGGGCTACACCTTC.

The V call is TRBV10-3, the J call TRBJ1-6; D is possibly TRBD1 (5 bases). Germline V gene lookup returns CDR1 ENHRY and CDR2 SYGVKD. The CDR3 contains 15 residues. Trimming removed 3 bases from V and 5 bases from J, with 11 bases in between. DNA for the CDR3: TGTGCCATCAGTGACAGGGCGGGAGATAATTCACCCCTCCACTTT. It yields the protein CAISDRAGDNSPLHF.

The chain carries TRBV10-3 and TRBJ2-2; 7 bases agree with TRBD1. Germline trimming cut 4 bases from V and 2 bases from J; bases unmatched to any gene: 10. Looked up from germline, CDR1 is ENHRY and CDR2 is SYGVKD. The CDR3 runs to 17 residues. CDR3 protein: CAISATSDRRNTGELFF. CDR3 nucleotides: TGTGCCATCAGTGCGACATCGGACAGGAGAAACACCGGGGAGCTGTTTTTT.

The rearrangement uses TRBV21-1 and TRBJ2-7; the D call in the table, TRBD1, was not verified against the DNA. TRBV21-1 is assigned pseudogene status. There are 18 residues in the CDR3. Written as DNA, the CDR3 is TGTGCCAGCAGCAAAGAATTTAGGGGGTCAGGCCGCTCCTACGAGCAGTACTTC. It yields the protein CASSKEFRGSGRSYEQYF.

The rearrangement uses TRBV15 and TRBJ2-2; the match to TRBD2 covers 8 bases. The CDR3 sequence is 16 residues long. Germline assignment: CDR1 LNHNV and CDR2 YYDKDF (reference sequence). The junction had 14 bases not matched to a gene; V was cut back by 9 bases and J by 5 bases. The CDR3 sequence: CATWGAGVRATGELFF. Written as DNA, the CDR3 is TGTGCCACGTGGGGAGCGGGAGTGCGGGCTACCGGGGAGCTGTTTTTT.

The chain employs TRBV7-2 and TRBJ2-1, with 9 nucleotides matching TRBD2. V lost 5 bases to trimming and J lost 7 bases; unmatched junction nucleotides: 9. In germline, CDR1 is SGHTA, CDR2 FQGNSA. This CDR3 contains 15 residues. CDR3 in amino acids: CASSLPPSGENEQFF. CDR3 nucleotides: TGTGCCAGCAGCCTCCCCCCTAGCGGGGAAAATGAGCAGTTCTTC. The whole variable domain, remainder taken from reference TRBV7-2 and TRBJ2-1, is GAGVSQSPSNKVTEKGKDVELRCDPISGHTALYWYRQSLGQGLEFLIYFQGNSAPDKSGLPSDRFSAERTGGSVSTLTIQRTQQEDSAVYLCASSLPPSGENEQFFGPGTRLTVL.

The J gene is TRBJ1-1, the V gene TRBV9; tentatively, D is TRBD1 (6 bases). The germline CDR1 and CDR2 sequences are SGDLS and YYNGEE. CDR3 length: 14 amino acids. Trimming cost V 6 bases and J 1 base, with 13 bases left between them. The CDR3 nucleotides are TGTGCCAGCAACACGGGACACCCGAACACTGAAGCTTTCTTT. Its protein is CASNTGHPNTEAFF.

The chain combines TRBV28 with TRBJ1-6, with 7 nucleotides matching TRBD1. Germline lookup yields CDR1 MDHEN and CDR2 SYDVKM. The CDR3 totals 15 residues. J gave up 5 bases and V 3 bases, and 4 bases lay outside the gene matches. CDR3 nucleotides: TGTGCCAGCAGTTTCGTGGGACAGCATAATTCACCCCTCCACTTT. This translates into CASSFVGQHNSPLHF. Filled out from reference TRBV28 and TRBJ1-6, the complete variable domain reads DVKVTQSSRYLVKRTGEKVFLECVQDMDHENMFWYRQDPGLGLRLIYFSYDVKMKEKGDIPEGYSVSREKKERFSLILESASTNQTSMYLCASSFVGQHNSPLHFGNGTRLTVT.

This clone was recorded many times. V is TRBV4-2 and J is TRBJ1-5; 7 nucleotides match TRBD1. Unmatched junction bases numbered 7, after V lost 0 bases and J lost 5 bases. The CDR3 is 16 residues long. Germline loops: CDR1 LGHNA, CDR2 YNFKEQ. CDR3 protein: CASSQDFDRADQPQHF. CDR3 coding DNA: TGTGCCAGCAGCCAAGATTTCGACAGGGCGGATCAGCCCCAGCATTTT.

The CDR3 loop reads CASMRDRGDTEAFF. For the CDR3, the DNA is TGTGCCAGCATGCGGGACAGGGGGGACACTGAAGCTTTCTTT. This chain links TRBV6-5 with TRBJ1-1; 11 positions match TRBD1. Germline V gene lookup returns CDR1 MNHEY and CDR2 SVGAGI. J was trimmed by 3 bases and V by 7 bases; bases with no gene match: 4. The CDR3 consists of 14 residues.

The sample holds one count of this clone. The chain links TRBV28 to TRBJ1-2, with D unclear. The CDR3 is 15 amino acids. V lost 2 bases, J lost 2 bases, and 12 bases lay in between. Germline V gene data show CDR1 as MDHEN and CDR2 as SYDVKM. The CDR3 loop reads CASSLSGLSNYGYTF. As DNA, the CDR3 is TGTGCCAGCAGTTTAAGTGGCCTTTCGAACTATGGCTACACCTTC.

J is TRBJ2-7 and V is TRBV2; the D gene is possibly TRBD2 (6 bases). With 7 bases removed from V and 0 bases from J, the gap between germline ends came to 13 bases. Per the germline V gene, CDR1 is SNHLY and CDR2 is FYNNEI. This CDR3 is 14 amino acids long. In nucleotides, the CDR3 is TGTGCCAGCAACCCGGGACTGGACTCCTACGAGCAGTACTTC. It codes for CASNPGLDSYEQYF.